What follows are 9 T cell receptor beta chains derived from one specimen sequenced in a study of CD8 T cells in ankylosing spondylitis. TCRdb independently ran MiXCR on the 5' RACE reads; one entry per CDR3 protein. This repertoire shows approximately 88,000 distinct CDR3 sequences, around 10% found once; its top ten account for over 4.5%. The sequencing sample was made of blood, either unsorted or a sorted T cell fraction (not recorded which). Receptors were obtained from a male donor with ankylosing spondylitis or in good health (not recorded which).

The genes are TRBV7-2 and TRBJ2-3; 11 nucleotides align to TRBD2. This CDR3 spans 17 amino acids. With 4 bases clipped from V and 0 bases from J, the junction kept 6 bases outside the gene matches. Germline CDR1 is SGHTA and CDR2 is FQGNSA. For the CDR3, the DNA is TGTGCCAGCAGCTACCGGACTAGCGGGTACAGCACAGATACGCAGTATTTT. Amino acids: CASSYRTSGYSTDTQYF.

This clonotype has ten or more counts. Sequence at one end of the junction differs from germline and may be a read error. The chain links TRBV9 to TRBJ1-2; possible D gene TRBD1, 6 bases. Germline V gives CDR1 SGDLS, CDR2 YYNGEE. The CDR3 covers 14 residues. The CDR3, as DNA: TGTGCCAGCAGCACCCAGGACAGAGTCTATTGCTACACCTTC. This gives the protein CASSTQDRVYCYTF.

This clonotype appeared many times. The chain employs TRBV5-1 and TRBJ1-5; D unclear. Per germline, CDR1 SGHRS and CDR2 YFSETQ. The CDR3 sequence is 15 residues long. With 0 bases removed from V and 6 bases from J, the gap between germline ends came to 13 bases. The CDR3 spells CASSLEAQGGQPQHF. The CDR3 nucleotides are TGCGCCAGCAGCTTGGAGGCTCAAGGAGGTCAGCCCCAGCATTTT.

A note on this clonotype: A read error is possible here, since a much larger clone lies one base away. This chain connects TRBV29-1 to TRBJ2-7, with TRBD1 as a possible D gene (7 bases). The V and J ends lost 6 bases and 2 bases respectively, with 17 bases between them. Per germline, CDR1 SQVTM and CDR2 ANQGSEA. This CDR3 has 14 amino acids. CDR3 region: CSVLRGDSTYEQYF. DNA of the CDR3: TGCAGCGTCCTGAGGGGGGACAGTACCTACGAGCAGTACTTC.

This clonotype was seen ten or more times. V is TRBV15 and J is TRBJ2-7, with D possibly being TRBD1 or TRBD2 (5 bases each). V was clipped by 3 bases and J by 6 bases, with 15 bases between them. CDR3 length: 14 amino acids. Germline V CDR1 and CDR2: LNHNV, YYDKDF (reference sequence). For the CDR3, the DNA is TGTGCCACCAGCAGGGAGCTCGTGAGGGGCGAGCAGTACTTC. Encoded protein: CATSRELVRGEQYF.

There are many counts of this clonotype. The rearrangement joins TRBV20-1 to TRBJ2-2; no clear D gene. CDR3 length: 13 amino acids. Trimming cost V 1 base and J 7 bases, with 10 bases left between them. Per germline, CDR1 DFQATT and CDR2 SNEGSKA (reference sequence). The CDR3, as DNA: TGCAGTGCTAGAGTCGTGAGTGGCGGGGAGCTGTTTTTT. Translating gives CSARVVSGGELFF.

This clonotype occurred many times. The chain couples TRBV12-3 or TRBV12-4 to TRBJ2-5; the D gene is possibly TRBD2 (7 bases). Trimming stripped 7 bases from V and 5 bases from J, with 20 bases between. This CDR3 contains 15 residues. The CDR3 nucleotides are TGTGCCAGCACCCTTCTAGGGGGGGCGGTGGAGACCCAGTACTTC. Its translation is CASTLLGGAVETQYF.

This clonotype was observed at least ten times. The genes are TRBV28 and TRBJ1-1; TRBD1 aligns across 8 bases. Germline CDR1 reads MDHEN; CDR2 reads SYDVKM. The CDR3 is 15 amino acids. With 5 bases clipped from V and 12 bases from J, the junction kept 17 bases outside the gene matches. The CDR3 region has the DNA TGTGCCAGCAGTAGACAGGGGAACCCTTCGGGCGCAACTTTCTTT. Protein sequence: CASSRQGNPSGATFF.

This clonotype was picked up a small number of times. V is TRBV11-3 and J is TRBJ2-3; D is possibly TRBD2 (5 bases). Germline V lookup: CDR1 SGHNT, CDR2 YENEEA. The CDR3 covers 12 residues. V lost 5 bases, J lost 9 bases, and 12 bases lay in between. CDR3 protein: CASSSRAGTQYF. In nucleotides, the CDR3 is TGTGCCAGCAGCAGCCGCGCGGGCACGCAGTATTTT.